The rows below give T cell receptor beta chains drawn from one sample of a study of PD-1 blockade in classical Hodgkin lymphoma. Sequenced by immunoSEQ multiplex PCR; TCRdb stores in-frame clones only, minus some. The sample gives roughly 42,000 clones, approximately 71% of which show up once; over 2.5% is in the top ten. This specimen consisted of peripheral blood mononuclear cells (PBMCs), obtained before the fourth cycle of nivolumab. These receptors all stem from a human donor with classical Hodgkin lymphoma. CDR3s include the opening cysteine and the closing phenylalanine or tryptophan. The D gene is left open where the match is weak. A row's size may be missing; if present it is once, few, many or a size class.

CDR3aa: CASSLGDYNEQFF
CDR3nt: TGTGCCAGCAGCTTAGGGGACTACAATGAGCAGTTCTTC
abundance: NA
d_gene: NA
v_gene: TRBV11-2
j_gene: TRBJ2-1
len: 13

CDR3aa: CASSASGGGDYEQYF
CDR3nt: TGTGCCAGCAGCGCCAGTGGTGGGGGAGACTACGAGCAGTACTTC
abundance: NA
d_gene: NA
v_gene: TRBV9
j_gene: TRBJ2-7
len: 15

CDR3aa: CASSLAASYEQYF
CDR3nt: TGTGCCAGCAGCTTAGCGGCCTCCTACGAGCAGTACTTC
abundance: NA
d_gene: NA
v_gene: TRBV7-6
j_gene: TRBJ2-7
len: 13

CDR3aa: CASSQESRLLNTEAFF
CDR3nt: TGTGCCAGCAGCCAAGAGTCACGGCTATTGAACACTGAAGCTTTCTTT
abundance: many
d_gene: NA
v_gene: TRBV4-2
j_gene: TRBJ1-1
len: 16

CDR3aa: CASSAGGYTF
CDR3nt: TGTGCCAGTAGTGCTGGTGGCTACACCTTC
abundance: NA
d_gene: NA
v_gene: TRBV19
j_gene: TRBJ1-2
len: 10

CDR3aa: CSVEGGRGFTEAFF
CDR3nt: TGCAGCGTTGAAGGGGGTAGGGGGTTCACTGAAGCTTTCTTT
abundance: NA
d_gene: NA
v_gene: TRBV29-1
j_gene: TRBJ1-1
len: 14

CDR3aa: CASSYYGDAEQFF
CDR3nt: TGTGCCAGCAGTTACTACGGGGACGCTGAGCAGTTCTTC
abundance: NA
d_gene: NA
v_gene: TRBV6-5
j_gene: TRBJ2-1
len: 13

CDR3aa: CASSEDGQTGPKLFF
CDR3nt: TGTGCCAGCAGTGAAGACGGTCAAACCGGGCCAAAACTGTTTTTT
abundance: NA
d_gene: NA
v_gene: TRBV2
j_gene: TRBJ1-4
len: 15

CDR3aa: CASSPGQWYYEQYF
CDR3nt: TGTGCCAGTAGCCCGGGACAGTGGTACTACGAGCAGTACTTC
abundance: NA
d_gene: TRBD1
v_gene: TRBV19
j_gene: TRBJ2-7
len: 14

CDR3aa: CASRSTGGTEAFF
CDR3nt: TGTGCCAGCAGGTCGACAGGGGGCACTGAAGCTTTCTTT
abundance: NA
d_gene: TRBD1
v_gene: TRBV7-9
j_gene: TRBJ1-1
len: 13

CDR3aa: CAWSWRGGANYGYTF
CDR3nt: TGTGCCTGGAGTTGGCGGGGGGGAGCTAACTATGGCTACACCTTC
abundance: few
d_gene: NA
v_gene: TRBV30
j_gene: TRBJ1-2
len: 15

CDR3aa: CASTRDSGANVLTF
CDR3nt: TGTGCCAGCACCCGAGACTCTGGGGCCAACGTCCTGACTTTC
abundance: NA
d_gene: NA
v_gene: TRBV28
j_gene: TRBJ2-6
len: 14

CDR3aa: CAIGPDTQYF
CDR3nt: TGTGCCATCGGTCCAGATACGCAGTATTTT
abundance: NA
d_gene: NA
v_gene: TRBV6-5
j_gene: TRBJ2-3
len: 10

CDR3aa: CASSRGSGPSYEQYF
CDR3nt: TGTGCCAGCAGCCGGGGGTCCGGGCCCTCCTACGAGCAGTACTTC
abundance: NA
d_gene: NA
v_gene: TRBV25-1
j_gene: TRBJ2-7
len: 15

CDR3aa: CASSARQGEAGELFF
CDR3nt: TGTGCCAGCAGCGCCCGACAGGGGGAAGCCGGGGAGCTGTTTTTT
abundance: NA
d_gene: TRBD1
v_gene: TRBV11-3
j_gene: TRBJ2-2
len: 15

CDR3aa: CASSGGRQETQYF
CDR3nt: TGTGCCAGCAGTGGGGGCAGGCAAGAGACCCAGTACTTC
abundance: NA
d_gene: NA
v_gene: TRBV2
j_gene: TRBJ2-5
len: 13

CDR3aa: CASSFGGGFTGELFF
CDR3nt: TGTGCCAGCAGCTTCGGCGGCGGCTTCACCGGGGAGCTGTTTTTT
abundance: NA
d_gene: NA
v_gene: TRBV5-6
j_gene: TRBJ2-2
len: 15

CDR3aa: CASSHPPQGAERETQYF
CDR3nt: TGTGCCAGCAGCCACCCACCTCAGGGGGCCGAGAGAGAGACCCAGTACTTC
abundance: NA
d_gene: TRBD1
v_gene: TRBV4-2
j_gene: TRBJ2-5
len: 17

CDR3aa: CASSHKTGLEETQYF
CDR3nt: TGTGCCAGCAGCCACAAGACTGGCTTAGAAGAGACCCAGTACTTC
abundance: NA
d_gene: NA
v_gene: TRBV11-2
j_gene: TRBJ2-5
len: 15

CDR3aa: CAWSDVQGSYSPLHF
CDR3nt: TGTGCCTGGAGCGACGTACAGGGTTCCTATTCACCCCTCCACTTT
abundance: NA
d_gene: NA
v_gene: TRBV30
j_gene: TRBJ1-6
len: 15

CDR3aa: CASIRGPSTGELFF
CDR3nt: TGTGCCAGCATCAGGGGGCCTAGCACCGGGGAGCTGTTTTTT
abundance: once
d_gene: TRBD1
v_gene: TRBV16
j_gene: TRBJ2-2
len: 14

CDR3aa: CASSPVGRRHYEQYF
CDR3nt: TGTGCCAGCAGCCCCGTAGGGCGGAGACACTACGAGCAGTACTTC
abundance: NA
d_gene: NA
v_gene: TRBV5-6
j_gene: TRBJ2-7
len: 15

CDR3aa: CASKQGAGETQYF
CDR3nt: TGTGCCAGCAAACAGGGGGCGGGGGAGACCCAGTACTTC
abundance: NA
d_gene: TRBD1
v_gene: TRBV2
j_gene: TRBJ2-5
len: 13

CDR3aa: CASSQVQGAGEAFF
CDR3nt: TGCGCCAGCAGCCAAGTGCAGGGGGCCGGTGAAGCTTTCTTT
abundance: NA
d_gene: TRBD1
v_gene: TRBV4-1
j_gene: TRBJ1-1
len: 14

CDR3aa: CASSQDRDPPKETQYF
CDR3nt: TGCGCCAGCAGCCAAGATCGGGACCCCCCTAAAGAGACCCAGTACTTC
abundance: NA
d_gene: NA
v_gene: TRBV4-1
j_gene: TRBJ2-5
len: 16

CDR3aa: CASSQNGVEEDQPQHF
CDR3nt: TGTGCCAGCAGCCAAAATGGAGTTGAGGAAGATCAGCCCCAGCATTTT
abundance: NA
d_gene: NA
v_gene: TRBV4-2
j_gene: TRBJ1-5
len: 16

CDR3aa: CAWSAEVEQPQHF
CDR3nt: TGTGCCTGGAGTGCGGAGGTCGAGCAGCCCCAGCATTTT
abundance: NA
d_gene: NA
v_gene: TRBV30
j_gene: TRBJ1-5
len: 13